This entry is about one T cell receptor beta chain. What it recognizes is unknown. The V gene end was trimmed by 6 bases and the J gene end by 2 bases; junction bases not matched to a gene: 11. The length of the CDR3 is 16 residues. Germline assignment: CDR1 MDHEN and CDR2 SYDVKM. Sequenced by immunoSEQ multiplex PCR; TCRdb stores in-frame clones only, minus some. The data contain about 18,000 clones, 72% of them singletons. With baseline, cycle 4 day 1, and cycle 7 day 1 as timepoints, blood was sampled. The data were obtained in a study of OX40 agonist ivuxolimab in advanced cancers. In the study overall: Patients received ivuxolimab, an intravenous treatment, every 2 weeks at 0.01 to 10 mg/kg. Study-wide results and caveats: Among T cells, CD8+ cells averaged more expanded clones than CD4+ cells.

The receptor's source is an adult with an advanced solid tumor such as melanoma, head and neck, liver or kidney cancer. The gene calls are TRBV28 and TRBJ2-3, with 7 positions matching TRBD1. Material: CD4+ or CD8+ T cells sorted from blood, obtained in a trial of the OX40 agonist ivuxolimab. CDR3 in amino acids: CASSDRDRLDTDTQYF. In nucleotides, the CDR3 is TGTGCCAGCAGCGACAGGGACCGCCTGGACACAGATACGCAGTATTTT.